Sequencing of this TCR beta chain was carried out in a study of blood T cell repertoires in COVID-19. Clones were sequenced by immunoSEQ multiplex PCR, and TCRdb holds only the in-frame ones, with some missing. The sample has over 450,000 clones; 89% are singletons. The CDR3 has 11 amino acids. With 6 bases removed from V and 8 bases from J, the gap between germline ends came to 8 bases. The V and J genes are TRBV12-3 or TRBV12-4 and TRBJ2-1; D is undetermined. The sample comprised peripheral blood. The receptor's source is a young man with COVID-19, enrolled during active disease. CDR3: CASSLTYEQFF. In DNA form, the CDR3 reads TGTGCCAGCAGCCTAACGTATGAGCAGTTCTTC.